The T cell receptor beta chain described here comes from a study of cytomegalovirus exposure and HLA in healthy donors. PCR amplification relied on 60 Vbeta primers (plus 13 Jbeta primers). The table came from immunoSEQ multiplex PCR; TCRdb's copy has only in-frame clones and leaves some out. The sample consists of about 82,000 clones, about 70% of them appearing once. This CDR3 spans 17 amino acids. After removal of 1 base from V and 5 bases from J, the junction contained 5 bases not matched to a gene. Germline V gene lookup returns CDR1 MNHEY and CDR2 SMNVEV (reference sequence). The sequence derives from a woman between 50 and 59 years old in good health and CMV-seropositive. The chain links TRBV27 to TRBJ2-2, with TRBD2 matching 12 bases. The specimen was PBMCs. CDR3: CASSLYGLAGRTGELFF. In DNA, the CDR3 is TGTGCCAGCAGTTTATACGGACTAGCGGGAAGAACCGGGGAGCTGTTTTTT.